This TCR beta chain was identified in a study of blood T cell repertoires in COVID-19. Germline V gives CDR1 KGHDR, CDR2 SFDVKD. The junction had 10 bases not matched to a gene; V was cut back by 4 bases and J by 6 bases. The CDR3 has 17 residues. Sequencing used immunoSEQ multiplex PCR; TCRdb keeps in-frame clones, though not all of them. Of approximately 15,000 clones listed, roughly 85% were seen once; the top ten hold under 25%. This clone was recorded once. This TCR derives from a woman aged 60-75 years with acute or convalescent COVID-19. Material: peripheral blood. The chain combines TRBV24-1 with TRBJ2-2; 10 nucleotides align to TRBD2. The CDR3 coding sequence is TGTGCCACCAGTGACTACACCGGGACTAGCGTTGCCGGGGAGCTGTTTTTT. Residues: CATSDYTGTSVAGELFF.